The 5 T cell receptor beta chains in this list originate from one sample, sequenced in a study of blood T cell repertoires in COVID-19. Method: immunoSEQ multiplex PCR; TCRdb's copy keeps in-frame clones and lacks some. The sample contains about 170,000 clones, roughly 90% of which appear only once. Material: PBMCs or T cells enriched from blood (not recorded which). The receptor source for this set is a woman between 18 and 29 years old who had recovered from COVID-19.

V gene TRBV28 combines with J gene TRBJ2-4, with D possibly TRBD2 on 5 matching bases. The germline CDR1 and CDR2 sequences are MDHEN and SYDVKM. The CDR3 has 14 residues. Deletions cut 3 bases from V and 1 base from J, with 7 bases between. DNA of the CDR3: TGTGCCAGCAGTTTCCGGGGTGCCAAAAACATTCAGTACTTC. It codes for CASSFRGAKNIQYF.

The V gene is TRBV5-1, the J gene TRBJ2-2, with 7 bases that match TRBD2. Germline V CDR1 and CDR2: SGHRS, YFSETQ. Unmatched junction bases numbered 15, after V lost 4 bases and J lost 6 bases. The CDR3 has 17 amino acids. DNA for the CDR3: TGCGCCAGCAGCCCTATGGGGAGGGAAACGTATTCCGGGGAGCTGTTTTTT. Its protein product is CASSPMGRETYSGELFF.

The chain employs TRBV7-3 and TRBJ2-2, with unresolved D. This CDR3 comprises 14 residues. CDR1 SGHTA and CDR2 FQGTGA come from the germline V gene. Trimming took 3 bases from V and 5 from J, leaving 10 bases between them. The chain's CDR3 is CASSFRPVTGELFF. The CDR3 DNA is TGTGCCAGCAGCTTCAGGCCGGTAACCGGGGAGCTGTTTTTT.

The chain uses TRBV20-1 and TRBJ2-1; D uncertain. The CDR3 runs to 11 residues. Trimming pared 5 bases from V and 4 bases from J, leaving 6 bases between. Germline CDR1 reads DFQATT; CDR2 reads SNEGSKA (reference sequence). CDR3 in DNA: TGCAGTGCTCACAAGTACAATGAGCAGTTCTTC. Translated: CSAHKYNEQFF.

This clone was counted a few times. The chain uses TRBV3-1 (or the pseudogene TRBV3-2) and TRBJ2-2; 8 nucleotides line up with TRBD2. CDR3 size: 20 residues. V was pared by 4 bases and J by 5 bases, with 21 bases of the junction left unmatched. The germline V gene encodes CDR1 LGHDT and CDR2 YNNKEL (reference sequence). The CDR3 here is CASSPTDQSTLAGWTGELFF. The DNA of the CDR3 is TGTGCCAGCAGCCCTACCGACCAGTCGACCTTAGCGGGGTGGACCGGGGAGCTGTTTTTT.